Following are 31 T cell receptor beta chains from one sample sequenced in a study of monozygotic twins with inflammatory bowel disease. TCRdb reanalyzed the 5' RACE reads, giving one entry per CDR3 protein sequence and no DNA. This sample contains fewer than 550,000 distinct CDR3 sequences. The source material was blood. The receptors shown here come from a human donor with ulcerative colitis or Crohn's disease, or a healthy co-twin of an affected twin (not recorded which).

The rearrangement joins TRBV7-9 to TRBJ2-1; absent DNA, TCRdb's TRBD1 call cannot be checked. Germline lookup yields CDR1 SEHNR and CDR2 FQNEAQ (reference sequence). The CDR3 totals 15 residues. The CDR3 protein is CASSLHREAYNEQFF.

V usage is TRBV20-1 and J usage is TRBJ1-1. This CDR3 has 15 residues. Germline loops: CDR1 DFQATT, CDR2 SNEGSKA (reference sequence). The CDR3 is CSAPPGGRQNTEAFF.

V gene TRBV20-1 combines with J gene TRBJ1-5; the TRBD1 assignment by TCRdb is unverifiable without DNA. CDR1 and CDR2 (germline): DFQATT, SNEGSKA (reference sequence). The CDR3 totals 14 residues. This CDR3 is CSAKVPGVNQPQHF.

Here the CDR3 reads CASSLDRGQIYNEQFF. The chain recombines TRBV11-2 with TRBJ2-1; there is no DNA to check the TCRdb D call of TRBD1. The CDR3 spans 16 residues. In germline, CDR1 is SGHAT, CDR2 FQNNGV.

The chain combines TRBV4-3 with TRBJ1-4. CDR3 length: 15 amino acids. Germline CDR1 and CDR2: LGHNA and YSLEER. The CDR3 sequence is CASSQDGVNAEKLFF.

The V call is TRBV25-1, the J call TRBJ2-3; no DNA is available, so the TRBD2 call from TCRdb remains unchecked. In germline, CDR1 is MGHDK, CDR2 SYGVNS. This CDR3 is built from 13 residues. This chain's CDR3 is CASSILLGDTQYF.

The rearrangement joins TRBV6-1 to TRBJ2-2; TCRdb outputs TRBD1, but without DNA this stays unchecked. There are 15 residues in the CDR3. The V gene's germline CDR1 is MNHNS and CDR2 SASEGT. CDR3 sequence reads: CASSRTGGHTGELFF.

The chain combines TRBV12-5 with TRBJ2-7; checking the TCRdb D call of TRBD1 is not possible without DNA. The CDR3 loop spans 13 amino acids. CDR1 is LGHNT, CDR2 FRNRAP, per germline. CDR3 sequence: CASGLGPGGEQYF. Together with reference TRBV12-5 and TRBJ2-7, the CDR3 gives the full variable domain: DARVTQTPRHKVTEMGQEVTMRCQPILGHNTVFWYRQTMMQGLELLAYFRNRAPLDDSGMPKDRFSAEMPDATLATLKIQPSEPRDSAVYFCASGLGPGGEQYFGPGTRLTVT.

The chain employs TRBV5-1 and TRBJ1-2; TCRdb names TRBD1, which stays unverified in the absence of DNA. CDR3 length: 14 amino acids. Germline V CDR1 and CDR2: SGHRS, YFSETQ. This CDR3 is CASSLEVGTYGYTF. Full variable domain (outside the CDR3, taken from reference TRBV5-1 and TRBJ1-2): KAGVTQTPRYLIKTRGQQVTLSCSPISGHRSVSWYQQTPGQGLQFLFEYFSETQRNKGNFPGRFSGRQFSNSRSEMNVSTLELGDSALYLCASSLEVGTYGYTFGSGTRLTVV.

V is TRBV20-1 and J is TRBJ1-2; TCRdb gives TRBD1 as the D gene, but with no DNA this cannot be confirmed. The CDR3 runs 13 residues. From germline, CDR1 is DFQATT and CDR2 SNEGSKA (reference sequence). CDR3 sequence: CSALPPWDYGYTF.

CDR3 sequence reads: CASSYGRIANEKLFF. The chain employs TRBV6-5 and TRBJ1-4. The CDR3 covers 15 residues. The germline V gene encodes CDR1 MNHEY and CDR2 SVGAGI.

V gene TRBV11-2 combines with J gene TRBJ2-7; TCRdb selects TRBD2, and the lack of DNA leaves this call unchecked. Germline loops: CDR1 SGHAT, CDR2 FQNNGV. CDR3 size: 14 residues. CDR3 protein: CASSPRAQSYEQYF.

The chain employs TRBV14 and TRBJ1-1; as DNA is missing, the TRBD1 call by TCRdb cannot be tested. Germline CDR1 SGHDN, CDR2 FVKESK. CDR3 length: 18 residues. The CDR3 reads CASSQGSRQGVMNTEAFF.

The V and J genes are TRBV6-5 and TRBJ2-2. Germline V gene data show CDR1 as MNHEY and CDR2 as SVGAGI. The CDR3 is 12 residues long. The CDR3 reads CASRFTTGELFF.

This chain links TRBV19 with TRBJ1-5; TCRdb returns TRBD1, unconfirmable since there is no DNA. CDR3 length equals 15 residues. CDR1 is LNHDA, CDR2 SQIVND, per germline (reference sequence). The CDR3 here is CASSLQGARNQPQHF.

The chain couples TRBV20-1 to TRBJ2-3; TCRdb selects TRBD2, and the lack of DNA leaves this call unchecked. The CDR3 totals 16 residues. In germline, CDR1 is DFQATT, CDR2 SNEGSKA (reference sequence). The CDR3 reads CSARDLQLAGTDTQYF.

This chain links TRBV5-1 with TRBJ2-2; TCRdb gives TRBD2 as the D gene, but with no DNA this cannot be confirmed. Germline CDR1 reads SGHRS; CDR2 reads YFSETQ. CDR3 size: 20 residues. This CDR3 is CASSLGPPLFGGGADGELFF.

This chain joins TRBV20-1 and TRBJ1-4. The CDR3 has 14 amino acids. Germline assignment: CDR1 DFQATT and CDR2 SNEGSKA (reference sequence). The CDR3 here is CSAGSYGVNEKLFF.

The chain uses TRBV3-1 and TRBJ1-1; no DNA is available, so the TRBD1 call from TCRdb remains unchecked. Germline lookup yields CDR1 LGHDT and CDR2 YNNKEL (reference sequence). This CDR3 is built from 15 residues. CDR3 amino acids: CASSPAGTSNTEAFF.

This chain links TRBV11-1 with TRBJ2-5; lacking DNA, the TRBD2 call made by TCRdb goes unchecked. CDR3 length: 18 amino acids. In germline, CDR1 is SGHAT, CDR2 FQDESV (reference sequence). The CDR3 loop reads CASSLGWSGRAGKKTQYF.

The rearrangement uses TRBV29-1 and TRBJ2-2; TCRdb designates TRBD1, a call that cannot be tested without DNA. The CDR3 totals 13 residues. Germline V gene sequence: CDR1 SQVTM, CDR2 ANQGSEA. CDR3 amino acids: CSVVPGGTGELFF.

The chain has TRBV20-1 and TRBJ2-7. The CDR3 is made up of 11 amino acids. Germline V gene sequence: CDR1 DFQATT, CDR2 SNEGSKA (reference sequence). The CDR3 region is CSAKDLYEQYF.

The V and J genes are TRBV7-3 and TRBJ2-1; TCRdb reports TRBD1, a call that lacks DNA to check it against. CDR3 length: 13 amino acids. CDR1 and CDR2 from the germline V gene are SGHTA and FQGTGA. The CDR3: CASSPGVYNEQFF.

This chain links TRBV20-1 with TRBJ1-3; TCRdb names TRBD1, which stays unverified in the absence of DNA. This CDR3 is 15 amino acids long. Germline CDR1 DFQATT, CDR2 SNEGSKA (reference sequence). The CDR3 here is CSARTGDASGNTIYF.

V usage is TRBV6-6 and J usage is TRBJ2-5; absent DNA, TCRdb's TRBD1 call cannot be checked. Germline assignment: CDR1 MNHNY and CDR2 SVGAGI (reference sequence). The CDR3 totals 14 residues. CDR3 loop: CASKGPGARETQYF.

V is TRBV29-1 and J is TRBJ2-5; the D call from TCRdb, TRBD2, cannot be confirmed without DNA. The germline CDR1 and CDR2 sequences are SQVTM and ANQGSEA. This CDR3 contains 13 residues. CDR3 protein: CSVEPGRRETQYF.

The rearrangement joins TRBV20-1 to TRBJ1-5; TCRdb picks TRBD1, but there is no DNA to check that call. CDR3 length: 15 amino acids. Germline CDR1 reads DFQATT; CDR2 reads SNEGSKA (reference sequence). The CDR3: CSARKGTGSHQPQHF.

The chain is built from TRBV6-5 and TRBJ1-1; with no DNA, the TCRdb D assignment of TRBD1 cannot be verified. Germline values: CDR1 MNHEY, CDR2 SVGAGI. This CDR3 is 13 amino acids long. The CDR3 reads CASYDRSNTEAFF.

The gene calls are TRBV7-9 and TRBJ2-1; the TRBD2 assignment by TCRdb is unverifiable without DNA. This CDR3 contains 16 residues. In germline, CDR1 is SEHNR, CDR2 FQNEAQ (reference sequence). The CDR3 sequence is CASSLASGLVGNEQFF.

The J gene is TRBJ2-3, the V gene TRBV10-3. The CDR3 totals 14 residues. The germline V gene has CDR1 ENHRY and CDR2 SYGVKD. CDR3 region: CAISESPPTDTQYF.

The CDR3 region is CSARDLERGYEQYF. The rearrangement joins TRBV20-1 to TRBJ2-7; the D call from TCRdb, TRBD1, cannot be confirmed without DNA. Looked up from germline, CDR1 is DFQATT and CDR2 is SNEGSKA (reference sequence). The CDR3 totals 14 residues.